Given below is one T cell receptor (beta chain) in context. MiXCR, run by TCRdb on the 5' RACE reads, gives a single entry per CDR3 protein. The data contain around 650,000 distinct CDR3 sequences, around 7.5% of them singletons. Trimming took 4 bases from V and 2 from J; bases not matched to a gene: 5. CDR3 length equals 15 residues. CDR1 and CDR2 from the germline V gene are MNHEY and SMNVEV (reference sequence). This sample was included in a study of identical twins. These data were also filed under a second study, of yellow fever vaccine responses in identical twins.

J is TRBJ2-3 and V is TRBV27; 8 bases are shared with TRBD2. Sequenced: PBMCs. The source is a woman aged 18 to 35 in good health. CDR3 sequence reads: CASSWAGGLTDTQYF. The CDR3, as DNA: TGTGCCAGCAGTTGGGCGGGGGGACTCACAGATACGCAGTATTTT.